This TCR beta chain was identified in a study of OX40 agonist ivuxolimab in advanced cancers. Only in-frame clones appear in the TCRdb table, and some are missing; sequencing was by immunoSEQ multiplex PCR. The data hold tens of thousands of clones, with 80% to 90% observed a single time. The ends were cut back, 5 bases at V and 1 base at J, with 17 bases in the middle. The CDR3 totals 17 residues. Germline V lookup: CDR1 SGHAT, CDR2 FQNNGV. This sequence originates from an adult with an advanced solid tumor such as melanoma, head and neck, liver or kidney cancer. The sequenced sample was CD4+ or CD8+ T cells sorted from blood, obtained in a trial of the OX40 agonist ivuxolimab. The V call is TRBV11-2, the J call TRBJ2-2; D assignment may be TRBD1 or TRBD2 (5 bases each). The CDR3 is CASSGGEAAGNTGELFF. The CDR3 bases are TGTGCCAGCAGCGGGGGTGAGGCGGCAGGGAACACCGGGGAGCTGTTTTTT.